A selection of T cell receptor beta chains follows, all from one sample in a study of blood T cells in healthy people across ages. TCRdb analysed the 5' RACE reads with MiXCR anew, one entry per CDR3 protein. Of about 620,000 distinct CDR3 sequences listed, approximately 21% are singletons. Material: blood. The source of these receptors is a man in his sixties or seventies in good health. Each CDR3 is given with its conserved first and last residue. A D gene is named only where the DNA matches it firmly. Clone size is stated in some rows and not others, as once, few, many or a class when expanded.

d_gene	v_gene	j_gene	abundance	CDR3aa	CDR3nt
TRBD2	TRBV18	TRBJ2-4	NA	CASSPGLAGQNIQYF	TGTGCCAGCTCACCCGGACTAGCGGGCCAAAACATTCAGTACTTC
NA	TRBV25-1	TRBJ1-1	NA	CASSESSLTWGEAFF	TGTGCCAGCAGTGAATCCTCCCTAACGTGGGGTGAAGCTTTCTTT
TRBD2	TRBV27	TRBJ2-1	NA	CASSLSRRTSSNEQFF	TGTGCCAGCAGTTTATCGAGAAGGACTAGCAGCAATGAGCAGTTCTTC
NA	TRBV12-3/TRBV12-4	TRBJ2-1	NA	CASTELSSYNEQFF	TGTGCCAGCACCGAGCTCAGCTCCTACAATGAGCAGTTCTTC
NA	TRBV6-5	TRBJ2-3	NA	CASGVLSTDTQYF	TGTGCCAGCGGAGTTCTTTCGACAGATACGCAGTATTTT
TRBD2	TRBV5-1	TRBJ2-5	NA	CASSYGTTEGETQYF	TGCGCCAGCAGCTACGGGACTACCGAGGGGGAGACCCAGTACTTC
TRBD2	TRBV3-1	TRBJ2-1	NA	CASSQASLILAGANEQFF	TGTGCCAGCAGCCAAGCGTCCCTAATACTAGCGGGAGCAAATGAGCAGTTCTTC
NA	TRBV28	TRBJ1-2	few	CASSTGLNYGYTF	TGTGCCAGCAGTACAGGGCTTAACTATGGCTACACCTTC
NA	TRBV19	TRBJ2-1	NA	CASSGTQNYNEQFF	TGTGCCAGTTCCGGGACTCAAAATTACAATGAGCAGTTCTTC
TRBD1	TRBV7-2	TRBJ2-7	few	CASSQGQGRTYEQYF	TGTGCCAGCAGCCAAGGACAGGGGCGAACCTACGAGCAGTACTTC
TRBD2	TRBV7-2	TRBJ2-3	few	CASSPSGRDTDTQYF	TGTGCCAGCAGCCCTAGCGGGAGGGACACAGATACGCAGTATTTT
TRBD2	TRBV7-6	TRBJ2-7	NA	CASSLGPFSGRSNCEQYF	TGTGCCAGCAGCTTAGGTCCGTTTAGCGGGAGATCCAACTGCGAGCAGTACTTC
TRBD1	TRBV27	TRBJ2-1	NA	CASSPLVGTGTYNEQFF	TGTGCCAGCAGTCCCCTAGTCGGGACAGGCACCTACAATGAGCAGTTCTTC
TRBD2	TRBV12-3/TRBV12-4	TRBJ2-1	NA	CASSWTSGSKNEQFF	TGTGCCAGCAGTTGGACTAGCGGGAGTAAAAATGAGCAGTTCTTC
NA	TRBV13	TRBJ2-7	NA	CASSRQSGGAAYEQYF	TGTGCCAGCAGCCGACAGTCTGGGGGGGCGGCCTACGAGCAGTACTTC
TRBD1	TRBV7-3	TRBJ1-6	few	CASSLLAGGNSPLHF	TGTGCCAGCAGCTTATTGGCAGGGGGCAATTCACCCCTCCACTTT
NA	TRBV29-1	TRBJ2-4	many	CSVELAKNIQYF	TGCAGCGTTGAGCTAGCCAAAAACATTCAGTACTTC
TRBD2	TRBV6-5	TRBJ2-7	few	CASSSASGSSYEQYF	TGTGCCAGCAGCTCCGCTAGCGGCTCCTCCTACGAGCAGTACTTC
NA	TRBV7-3	TRBJ2-1	NA	CASSFPGPPDEQFF	TGTGCCAGCAGCTTTCCCGGCCCCCCGGATGAGCAGTTCTTC
NA	TRBV10-3	TRBJ2-7	NA	CAISESQESYEQYF	TGTGCCATCAGTGAGTCTCAGGAATCCTACGAGCAGTACTTC
NA	TRBV20-1	TRBJ1-2	few	CSANPQATNYGYTF	TGCAGTGCAAACCCCCAGGCAACTAACTATGGCTACACCTTC
NA	TRBV29-1	TRBJ2-1	few	CSVEWQDEQFF	TGCAGCGTTGAGTGGCAGGACGAGCAGTTCTTC
TRBD2	TRBV7-2	TRBJ2-7	few	CASSLVPSGYEQYF	TGTGCCAGCAGCTTAGTTCCTAGCGGGTACGAGCAGTACTTC
TRBD2	TRBV28	TRBJ2-7	few	CASSQSGRDGEQYF	TGTGCCAGCAGTCAGAGCGGGAGGGATGGCGAGCAGTACTTC
TRBD2	TRBV3-1	TRBJ2-7	few	CASSQWSGGIYEQYF	TGTGCCAGCAGCCAATGGTCGGGAGGGATCTACGAGCAGTACTTC
TRBD1	TRBV6-5	TRBJ2-1	few	CASSLDRGRWNEQFF	TGTGCCAGCAGTTTAGACAGGGGGCGTTGGAATGAGCAGTTCTTC
NA	TRBV6-6	TRBJ2-5	few	CASSYPDSFQETQHF	TGTGCCAGCAGTTACCCAGACAGCTTTCAAGAGACCCAGCACTTC
NA	TRBV5-1	TRBJ1-1	few	CASSFLTRDTEAFF	TGCGCCAGCAGCTTTTTAACTAGGGACACTGAAGCTTTCTTT